This T cell receptor (beta chain) was identified during a study of long-term antiretroviral therapy in people with HIV. Sequencing used immunoSEQ v3.0 at survey level. Sequencing aimed to cover roughly 35,000-50,000 T-cell genomes per sample. TCRdb's copy holds only in-frame clones and misses some; the assay was immunoSEQ multiplex PCR. The sample lists some 28,000 clones; over 85% were seen once. The study's findings and limits: Blood dating 2004 to 2017 may reflect older ART regimens. The repertoire was dominated at all time points by clones expanded before ART.

Trimming left V 2 bases short and J 0 bases short, with 4 bases between. Germline V gives CDR1 MNHEY, CDR2 SVGAGI. CDR3 size: 13 residues. This clone is a singleton in its sample. Its antigen is not identified. The material was unsorted PBMCs, obtained 6.2 years after starting antiretroviral therapy. The source of this sequence is a man between 35 and 55 years old with HIV. The chain couples TRBV6-5 to TRBJ1-1; D is undetermined. CDR3 DNA sequence: TGTGCCAGCAGTTACGCCGTGAACACTGAAGCTTTCTTT. Its translation: CASSYAVNTEAFF.